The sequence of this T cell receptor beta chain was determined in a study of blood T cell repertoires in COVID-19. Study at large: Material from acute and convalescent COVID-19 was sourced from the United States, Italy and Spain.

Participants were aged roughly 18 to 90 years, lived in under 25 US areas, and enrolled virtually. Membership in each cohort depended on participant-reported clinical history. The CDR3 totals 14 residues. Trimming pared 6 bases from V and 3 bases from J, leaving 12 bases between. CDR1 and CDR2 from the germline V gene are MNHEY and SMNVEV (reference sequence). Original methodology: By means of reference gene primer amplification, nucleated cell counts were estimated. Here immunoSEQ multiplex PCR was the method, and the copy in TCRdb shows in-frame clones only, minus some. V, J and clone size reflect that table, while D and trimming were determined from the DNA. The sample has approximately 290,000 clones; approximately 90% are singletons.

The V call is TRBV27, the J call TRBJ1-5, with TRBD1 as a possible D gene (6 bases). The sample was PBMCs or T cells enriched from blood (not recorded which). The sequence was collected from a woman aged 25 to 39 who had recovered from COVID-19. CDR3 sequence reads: CASRPGQFNQPQHF. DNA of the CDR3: TGTGCCAGCAGACCAGGACAGTTCAATCAGCCCCAGCATTTT.